The clone carrying this T cell receptor beta chain was picked up many times. This specimen comes from a study of T cells in Graves' hyperthyroidism and ophthalmopathy. Study overall: Peripheral blood was obtained at initial diagnosis, preceding any treatment.

The hyperthyroidism was newly diagnosed and had lasted under 2 months; the patients were aged 18 to 65. Amplified TCR beta CDR3 regions came from RNA transcripts. The TCR CDR3 was amplified in a first-round RT-PCR using the HTBI primer set. MiXCR was run by TCRdb on the multiplex PCR reads, yielding one entry per CDR3 protein. The sample lists 470,000 or so distinct CDR3 sequences; roughly 20% were seen once. V lost 6 bases, J lost 6 bases, and 12 bases lay in between. The germline V gene encodes CDR1 MNHEY and CDR2 SMNVEV (reference sequence). The CDR3 spans 13 residues. Material for sequencing was blood. The J gene is TRBJ1-5, the V gene TRBV27, with D maybe TRBD1 (6 bases). This clonotype was obtained from a man aged 18 to 30 with Graves' hyperthyroidism. CDR3 coding DNA: TGTGCCAGCAGAGGGGGGGCGGTTCAGCCCCAGCATTTT. Residues: CASRGGAVQPQHF.